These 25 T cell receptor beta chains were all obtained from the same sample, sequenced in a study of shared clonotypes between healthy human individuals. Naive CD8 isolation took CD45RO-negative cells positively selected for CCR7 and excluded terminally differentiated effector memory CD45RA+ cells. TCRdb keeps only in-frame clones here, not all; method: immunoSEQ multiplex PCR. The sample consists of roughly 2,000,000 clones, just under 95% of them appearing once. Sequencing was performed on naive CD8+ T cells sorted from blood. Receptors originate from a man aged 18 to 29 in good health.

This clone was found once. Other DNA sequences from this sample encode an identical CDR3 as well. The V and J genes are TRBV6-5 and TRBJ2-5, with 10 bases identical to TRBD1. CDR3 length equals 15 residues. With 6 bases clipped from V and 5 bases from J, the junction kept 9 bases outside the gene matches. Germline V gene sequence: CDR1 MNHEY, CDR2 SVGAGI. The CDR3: CASSPGTGVRETQYF. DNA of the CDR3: TGTGCCAGCAGCCCTGGGACAGGGGTGAGGGAGACCCAGTACTTC.

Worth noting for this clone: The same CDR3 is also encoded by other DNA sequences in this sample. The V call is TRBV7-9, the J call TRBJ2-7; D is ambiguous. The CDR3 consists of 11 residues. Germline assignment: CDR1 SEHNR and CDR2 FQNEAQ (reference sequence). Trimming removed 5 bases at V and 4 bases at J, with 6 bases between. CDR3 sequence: CASSPQYEQYF. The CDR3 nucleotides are TGTGCCAGCAGCCCCCAATACGAGCAGTACTTC.

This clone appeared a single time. The chain's CDR3 is CASSAALNRGWDEQYF. CDR3 coding DNA: TGTGCCAGCAGCGCGGCCCTGAACAGGGGGTGGGACGAGCAGTACTTC. This chain links TRBV28 with TRBJ2-7, with TRBD1 identical over 8 bases. Trimming cost V 6 bases and J 5 bases; bases outside gene matches: 15. This CDR3 comprises 16 residues. CDR1 and CDR2 (germline): MDHEN, SYDVKM.

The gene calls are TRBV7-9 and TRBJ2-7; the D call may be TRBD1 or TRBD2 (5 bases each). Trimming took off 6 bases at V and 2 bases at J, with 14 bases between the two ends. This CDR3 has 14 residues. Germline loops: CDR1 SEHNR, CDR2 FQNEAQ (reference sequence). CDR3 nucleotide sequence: TGTGCCAGCAGGCCCGGGACCGCAGCCTACGAGCAGTACTTC. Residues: CASRPGTAAYEQYF.

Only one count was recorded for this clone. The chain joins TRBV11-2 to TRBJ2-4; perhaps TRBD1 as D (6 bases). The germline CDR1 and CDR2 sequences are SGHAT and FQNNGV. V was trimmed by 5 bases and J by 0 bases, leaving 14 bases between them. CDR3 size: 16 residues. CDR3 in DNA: TGTGCCAGCAGCCTAACCGGGACATTAGCCAAAAACATTCAGTACTTC. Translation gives CASSLTGTLAKNIQYF.

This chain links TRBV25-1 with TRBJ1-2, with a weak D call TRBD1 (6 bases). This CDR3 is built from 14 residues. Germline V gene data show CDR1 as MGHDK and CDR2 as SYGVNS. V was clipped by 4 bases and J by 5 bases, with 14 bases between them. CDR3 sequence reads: CASSVTGAGYGYTF. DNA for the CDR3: TGTGCCAGCAGTGTGACAGGTGCAGGGTATGGCTACACCTTC.

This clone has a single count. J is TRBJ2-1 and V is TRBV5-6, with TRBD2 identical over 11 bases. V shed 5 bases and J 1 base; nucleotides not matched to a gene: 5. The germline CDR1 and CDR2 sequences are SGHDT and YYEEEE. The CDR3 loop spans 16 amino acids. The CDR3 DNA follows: TGTGCCAGCAGGTACGGGACTAGCGGATCCTACAATGAGCAGTTCTTC. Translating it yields CASRYGTSGSYNEQFF.

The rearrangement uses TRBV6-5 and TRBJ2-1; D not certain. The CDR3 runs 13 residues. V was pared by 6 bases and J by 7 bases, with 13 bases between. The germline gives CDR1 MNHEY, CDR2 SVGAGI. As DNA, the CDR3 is TGTGCCAGCAGCCAAGGACCTCCAAATGAGCAGTTCTTC. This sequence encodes CASSQGPPNEQFF.

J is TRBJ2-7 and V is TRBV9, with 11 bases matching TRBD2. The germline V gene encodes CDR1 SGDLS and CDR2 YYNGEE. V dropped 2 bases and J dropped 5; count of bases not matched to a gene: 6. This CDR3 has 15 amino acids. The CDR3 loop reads CASSVEGTSGHEQYF. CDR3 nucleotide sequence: TGTGCCAGCAGCGTTGAAGGGACTAGCGGCCACGAGCAGTACTTC.

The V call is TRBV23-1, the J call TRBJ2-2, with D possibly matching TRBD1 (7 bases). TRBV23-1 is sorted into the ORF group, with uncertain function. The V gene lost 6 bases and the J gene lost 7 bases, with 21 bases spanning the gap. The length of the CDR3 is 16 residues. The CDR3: CASSPLGGRGGGELFF. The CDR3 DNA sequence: TGCGCCAGCAGCCCTCTAGGGGGCCGGGGAGGCGGGGAGCTGTTTTTT.

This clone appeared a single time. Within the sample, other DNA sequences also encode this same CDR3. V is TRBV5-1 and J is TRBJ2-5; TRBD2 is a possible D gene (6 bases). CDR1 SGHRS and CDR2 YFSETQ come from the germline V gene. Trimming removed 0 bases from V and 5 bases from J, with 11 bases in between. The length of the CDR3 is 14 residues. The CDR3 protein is CASSLVVGGETQYF. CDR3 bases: TGCGCCAGCAGCTTGGTGGTGGGAGGCGAGACCCAGTACTTC.

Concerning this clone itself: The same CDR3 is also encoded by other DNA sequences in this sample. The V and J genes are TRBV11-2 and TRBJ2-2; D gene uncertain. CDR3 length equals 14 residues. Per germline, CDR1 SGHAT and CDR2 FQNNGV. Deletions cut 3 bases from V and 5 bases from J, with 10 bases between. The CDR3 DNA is TGTGCCAGCAGCTTGGACCCCGGGACCGGGGAGCTGTTTTTT. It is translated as CASSLDPGTGELFF.

Written as DNA, the CDR3 is TGCGCCAGCAGCCAAGAGAGGATCTCTGGAAACACCATATATTTT. As protein: CASSQERISGNTIYF. The chain couples TRBV4-1 to TRBJ1-3; D remains ambiguous. Deletions cut 0 bases from V and 0 bases from J, with 6 bases between. The germline V gene encodes CDR1 MGHRA and CDR2 YSYEKL. CDR3 size: 15 residues.

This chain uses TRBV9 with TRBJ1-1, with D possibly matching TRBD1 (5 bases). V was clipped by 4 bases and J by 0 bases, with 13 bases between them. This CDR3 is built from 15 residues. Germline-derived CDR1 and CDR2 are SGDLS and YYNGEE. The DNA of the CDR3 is TGTGCCAGCAGCCTGGGACGGGGAATGAACACTGAAGCTTTCTTT. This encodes CASSLGRGMNTEAFF.

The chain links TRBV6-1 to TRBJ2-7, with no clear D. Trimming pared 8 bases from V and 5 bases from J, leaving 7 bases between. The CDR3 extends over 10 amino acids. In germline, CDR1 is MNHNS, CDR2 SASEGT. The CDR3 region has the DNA TGTGCCAGCCAATACCACGAGCAGTACTTC. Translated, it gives CASQYHEQYF.

CDR3 amino acids: CASSERGEGTDTQYF. CDR3 nucleotides: TGTGCCAGCAGTGAACGGGGGGAAGGTACAGATACGCAGTATTTT. This chain uses TRBV6-1 with TRBJ2-3; 7 nucleotides match TRBD2. In germline, CDR1 is MNHNS, CDR2 SASEGT. The length of the CDR3 is 15 residues. The junction had 5 bases not matched to a gene; V was cut back by 2 bases and J by 3 bases.

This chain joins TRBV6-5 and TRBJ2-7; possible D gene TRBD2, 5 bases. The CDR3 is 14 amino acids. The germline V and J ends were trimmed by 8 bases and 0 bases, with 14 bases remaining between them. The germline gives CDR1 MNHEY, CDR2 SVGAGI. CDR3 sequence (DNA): TGTGCCAGCCGCGCCTTCAGCGGCTCCTACGAGCAGTACTTC. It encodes CASRAFSGSYEQYF.

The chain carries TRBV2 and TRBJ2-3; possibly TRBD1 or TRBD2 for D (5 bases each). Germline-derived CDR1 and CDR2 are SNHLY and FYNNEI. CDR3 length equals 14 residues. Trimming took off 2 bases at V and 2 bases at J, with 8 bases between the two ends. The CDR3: CASSELGTTDTQYF. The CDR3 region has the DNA TGTGCCAGCAGTGAATTAGGGACCACAGATACGCAGTATTTT.

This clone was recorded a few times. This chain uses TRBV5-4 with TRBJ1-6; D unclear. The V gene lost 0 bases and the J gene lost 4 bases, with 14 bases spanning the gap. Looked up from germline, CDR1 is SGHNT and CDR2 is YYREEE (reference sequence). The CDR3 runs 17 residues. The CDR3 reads CASSLATTDNYNSPLHF. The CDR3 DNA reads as TGTGCCAGCAGCTTGGCCACGACGGATAATTATAATTCACCCCTCCACTTT.

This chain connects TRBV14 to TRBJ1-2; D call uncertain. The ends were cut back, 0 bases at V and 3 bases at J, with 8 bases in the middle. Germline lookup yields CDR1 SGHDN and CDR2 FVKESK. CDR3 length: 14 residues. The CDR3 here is CASSQEIADYGYTF. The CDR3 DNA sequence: TGTGCCAGCAGCCAAGAAATAGCGGACTATGGCTACACCTTC.

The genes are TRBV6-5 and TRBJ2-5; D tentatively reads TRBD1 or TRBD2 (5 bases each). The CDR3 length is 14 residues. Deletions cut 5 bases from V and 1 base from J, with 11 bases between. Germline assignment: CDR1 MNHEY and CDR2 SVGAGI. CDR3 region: CASSPGAIQETQYF. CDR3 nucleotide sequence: TGTGCCAGCAGTCCCGGGGCGATCCAAGAGACCCAGTACTTC.

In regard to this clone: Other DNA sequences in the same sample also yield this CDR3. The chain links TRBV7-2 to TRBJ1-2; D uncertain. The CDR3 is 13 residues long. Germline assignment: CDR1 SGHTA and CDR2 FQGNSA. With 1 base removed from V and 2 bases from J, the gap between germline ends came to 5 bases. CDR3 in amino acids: CASSLEGNYGYTF. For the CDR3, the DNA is TGTGCCAGCAGCTTAGAAGGGAACTATGGCTACACCTTC.

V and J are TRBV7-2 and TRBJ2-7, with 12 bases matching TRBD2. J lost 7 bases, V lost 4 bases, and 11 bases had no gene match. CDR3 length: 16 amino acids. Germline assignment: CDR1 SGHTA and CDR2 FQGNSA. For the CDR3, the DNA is TGTGCCAGCAGCTCCCTGACTAGCGGGAGCGGGGGTGAGCAGTACTTC. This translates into CASSSLTSGSGGEQYF.

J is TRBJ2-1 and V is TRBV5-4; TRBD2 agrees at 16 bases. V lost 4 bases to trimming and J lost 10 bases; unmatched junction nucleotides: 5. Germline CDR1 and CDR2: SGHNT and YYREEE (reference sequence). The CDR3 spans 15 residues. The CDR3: CASSGTSGGAEEQFF. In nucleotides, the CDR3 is TGTGCCAGCAGCGGGACTAGCGGGGGGGCGGAAGAGCAGTTCTTC.

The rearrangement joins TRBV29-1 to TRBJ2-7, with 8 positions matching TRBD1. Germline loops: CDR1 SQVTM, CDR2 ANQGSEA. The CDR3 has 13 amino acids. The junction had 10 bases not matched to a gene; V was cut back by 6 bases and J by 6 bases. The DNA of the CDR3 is TGCAGCGTCCTGGGACAGGAGGTAGGCGAGCAGTACTTC. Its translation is CSVLGQEVGEQYF.